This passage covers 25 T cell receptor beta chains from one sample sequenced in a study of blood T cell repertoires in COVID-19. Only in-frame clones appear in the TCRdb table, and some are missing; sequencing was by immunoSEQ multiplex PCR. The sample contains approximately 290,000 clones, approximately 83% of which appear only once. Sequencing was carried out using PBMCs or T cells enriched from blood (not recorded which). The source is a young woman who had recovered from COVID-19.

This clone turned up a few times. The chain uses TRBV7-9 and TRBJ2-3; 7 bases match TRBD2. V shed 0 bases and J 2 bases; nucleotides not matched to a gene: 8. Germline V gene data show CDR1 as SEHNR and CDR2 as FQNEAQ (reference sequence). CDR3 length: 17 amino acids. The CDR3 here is CASSLAGLGMNTDTQYF. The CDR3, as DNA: TGTGCCAGCAGCTTAGCCGGACTAGGGATGAACACAGATACGCAGTATTTT.

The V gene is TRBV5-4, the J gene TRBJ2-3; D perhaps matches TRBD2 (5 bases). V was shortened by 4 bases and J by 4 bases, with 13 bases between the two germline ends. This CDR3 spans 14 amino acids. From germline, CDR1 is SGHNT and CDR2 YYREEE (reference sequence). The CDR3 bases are TGTGCCAGCAGCCCCCCTCGGGGATCAGATACGCAGTATTTT. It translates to CASSPPRGSDTQYF. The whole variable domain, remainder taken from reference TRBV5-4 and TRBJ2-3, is ETGVTQSPTHLIKTRGQQVTLRCSSQSGHNTVSWYQQALGQGPQFIFQYYREEENGRGNFPPRFSGLQFPNYSSELNVNALELDDSALYLCASSPPRGSDTQYFGPGTRLTVL.

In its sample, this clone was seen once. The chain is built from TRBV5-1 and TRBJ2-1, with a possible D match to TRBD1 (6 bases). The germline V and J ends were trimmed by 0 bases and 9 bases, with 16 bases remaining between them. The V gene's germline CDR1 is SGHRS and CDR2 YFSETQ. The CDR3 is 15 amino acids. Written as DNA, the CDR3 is TGCGCCAGCAGCTTGGCCCCTACAGGGATCGCTGAGCAGTTCTTC. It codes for CASSLAPTGIAEQFF.

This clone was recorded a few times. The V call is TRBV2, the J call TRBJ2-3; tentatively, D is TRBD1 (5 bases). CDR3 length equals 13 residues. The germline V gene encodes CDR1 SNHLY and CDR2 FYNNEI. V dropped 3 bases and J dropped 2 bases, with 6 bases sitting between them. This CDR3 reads CASSETVTDTQYF. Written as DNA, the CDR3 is TGTGCCAGCAGTGAGACAGTCACAGATACGCAGTATTTT. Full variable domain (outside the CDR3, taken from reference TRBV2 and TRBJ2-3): EPEVTQTPSHQVTQMGQEVILRCVPISNHLYFYWYRQILGQKVEFLVSFYNNEISEKSEIFDDQFSVERPDGSNFTLKIRSTKLEDSAMYFCASSETVTDTQYFGPGTRLTVL.

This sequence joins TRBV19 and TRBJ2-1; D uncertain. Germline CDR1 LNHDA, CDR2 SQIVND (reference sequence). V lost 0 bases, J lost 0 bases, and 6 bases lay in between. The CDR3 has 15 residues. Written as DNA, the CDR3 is TGTGCCAGTAGTATAGAGCAAGCCTCCTACAATGAGCAGTTCTTC. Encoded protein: CASSIEQASYNEQFF. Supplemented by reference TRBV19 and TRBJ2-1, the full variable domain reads DGGITQSPKYLFRKEGQNVTLSCEQNLNHDAMYWYRQDPGQGLRLIYYSQIVNDFQKGDIAEGYSVSREKKESFPLTVTSAQKNPTAFYLCASSIEQASYNEQFFGPGTRLTVL.

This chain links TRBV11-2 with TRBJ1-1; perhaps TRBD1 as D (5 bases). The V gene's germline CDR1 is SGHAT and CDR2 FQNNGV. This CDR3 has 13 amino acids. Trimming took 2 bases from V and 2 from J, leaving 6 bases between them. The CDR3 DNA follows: TGTGCCAGCAGCTTAAGGACAAACACTGAAGCTTTCTTT. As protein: CASSLRTNTEAFF.

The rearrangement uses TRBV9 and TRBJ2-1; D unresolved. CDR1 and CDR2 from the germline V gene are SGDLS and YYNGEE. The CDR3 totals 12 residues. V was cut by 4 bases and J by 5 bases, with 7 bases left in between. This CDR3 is CASSPSDNEQFF. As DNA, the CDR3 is TGTGCCAGCAGCCCGAGCGACAATGAGCAGTTCTTC.

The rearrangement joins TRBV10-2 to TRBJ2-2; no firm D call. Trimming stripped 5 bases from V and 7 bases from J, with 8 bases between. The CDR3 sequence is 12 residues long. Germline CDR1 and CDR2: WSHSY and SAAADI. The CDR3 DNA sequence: TGCGCCAGCAGTTGGGCTGACGGGGAGCTGTTTTTT. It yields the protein CASSWADGELFF.

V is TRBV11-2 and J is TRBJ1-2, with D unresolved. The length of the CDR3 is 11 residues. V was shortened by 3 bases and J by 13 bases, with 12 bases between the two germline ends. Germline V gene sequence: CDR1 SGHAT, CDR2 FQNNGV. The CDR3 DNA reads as TGTGCCAGCAGCTTTCTCGGGTCCGCCACCTTC. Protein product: CASSFLGSATF. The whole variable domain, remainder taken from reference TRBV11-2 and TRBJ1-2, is EAGVAQSPRYKIIEKRQSVAFWCNPISGHATLYWYQQILGQGPKLLIQFQNNGVVDDSQLPKDRFSAERLKGVDSTLKIQPAKLEDSAVYLCASSFLGSATFGSGTRLTVV.

CDR3 sequence reads: CASGKTSGEQETQYF. In DNA, the CDR3 is TGTGCCAGCGGAAAGACTAGCGGGGAACAAGAGACCCAGTACTTC. This rearrangement joins TRBV6-5 to TRBJ2-5; 11 bases align to TRBD2. The CDR3 extends over 15 amino acids. V lost 8 bases, J lost 2 bases, and 7 bases stayed unmatched. Germline V gene lookup returns CDR1 MNHEY and CDR2 SVGAGI.

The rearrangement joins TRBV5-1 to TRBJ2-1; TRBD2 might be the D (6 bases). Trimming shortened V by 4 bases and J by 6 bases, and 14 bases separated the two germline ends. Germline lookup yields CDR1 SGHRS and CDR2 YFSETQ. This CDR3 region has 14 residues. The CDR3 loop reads CASSPGLRGNEQFF. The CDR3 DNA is TGCGCCAGCAGCCCGGGCCTGCGGGGCAATGAGCAGTTCTTC.

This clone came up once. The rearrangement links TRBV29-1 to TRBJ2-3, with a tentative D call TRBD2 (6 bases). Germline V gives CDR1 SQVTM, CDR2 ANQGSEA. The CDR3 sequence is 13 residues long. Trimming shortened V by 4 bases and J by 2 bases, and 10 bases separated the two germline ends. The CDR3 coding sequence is TGCAGCGTTGCGGGGGTAGTCACAGATACGCAGTATTTT. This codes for CSVAGVVTDTQYF.

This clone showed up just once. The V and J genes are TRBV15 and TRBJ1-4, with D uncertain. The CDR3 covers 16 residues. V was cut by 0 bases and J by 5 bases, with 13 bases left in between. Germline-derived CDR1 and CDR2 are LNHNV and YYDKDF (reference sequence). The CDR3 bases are TGTGCCACCAGCAGAGATGGGCCAGAAGTCAATGAAAAACTGTTTTTT. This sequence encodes CATSRDGPEVNEKLFF.

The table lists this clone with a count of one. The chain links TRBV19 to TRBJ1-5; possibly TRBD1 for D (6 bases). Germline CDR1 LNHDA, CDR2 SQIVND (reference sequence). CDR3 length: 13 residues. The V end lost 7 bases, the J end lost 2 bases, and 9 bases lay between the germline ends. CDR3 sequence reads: CASNRQGNQPQHF. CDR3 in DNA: TGTGCCAGTAACCGACAGGGCAATCAGCCCCAGCATTTT.

The CDR3 here is CASSLPREGGELFF. The CDR3 DNA reads as TGTGCCAGCAGCCTCCCCAGGGAGGGCGGGGAGCTGTTTTTT. This rearrangement joins TRBV3-1 (or the pseudogene TRBV3-2) to TRBJ2-2; 7 nucleotides match TRBD2. The length of the CDR3 is 14 residues. Germline values: CDR1 LGHDT, CDR2 YNNKEL (reference sequence). V shed 4 bases, J shed 7 bases, and the junction held 6 bases outside the gene matches.

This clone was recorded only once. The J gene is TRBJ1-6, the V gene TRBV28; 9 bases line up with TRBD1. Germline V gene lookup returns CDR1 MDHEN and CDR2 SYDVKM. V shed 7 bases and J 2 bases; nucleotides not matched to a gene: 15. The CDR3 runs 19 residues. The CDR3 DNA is TGTGCCAGCACCAAATCTTGGCGGGACAGGGAAGCCTATAATTCACCCCTCCACTTT. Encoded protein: CASTKSWRDREAYNSPLHF.

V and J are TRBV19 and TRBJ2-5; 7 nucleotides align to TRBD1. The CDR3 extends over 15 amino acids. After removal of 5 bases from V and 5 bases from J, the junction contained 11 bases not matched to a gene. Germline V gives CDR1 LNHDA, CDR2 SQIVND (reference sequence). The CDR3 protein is CASSLQGHEGETQYF. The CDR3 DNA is TGTGCCAGTAGTTTACAGGGGCACGAAGGGGAGACCCAGTACTTC.

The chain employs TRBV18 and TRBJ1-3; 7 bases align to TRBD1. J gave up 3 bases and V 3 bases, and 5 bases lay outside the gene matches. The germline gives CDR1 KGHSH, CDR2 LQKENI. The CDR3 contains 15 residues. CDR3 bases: TGTGCCAGCTCACCCTCTGACAGGGTTGGAAACACCATATATTTT. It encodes CASSPSDRVGNTIYF.

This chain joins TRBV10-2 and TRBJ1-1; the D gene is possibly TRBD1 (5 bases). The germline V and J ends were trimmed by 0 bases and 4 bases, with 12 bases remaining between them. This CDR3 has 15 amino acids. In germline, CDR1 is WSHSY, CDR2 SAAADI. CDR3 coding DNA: TGCGCCAGCAGTGAGTCTGCAGGGTTCTTCACTGAAGCTTTCTTT. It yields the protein CASSESAGFFTEAFF.

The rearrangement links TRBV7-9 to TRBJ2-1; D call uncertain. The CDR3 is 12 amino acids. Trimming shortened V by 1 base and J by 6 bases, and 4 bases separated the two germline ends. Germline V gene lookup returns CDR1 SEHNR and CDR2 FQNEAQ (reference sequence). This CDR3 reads CASSLGSNEQFF. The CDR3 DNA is TGTGCCAGCAGCTTAGGCAGCAATGAGCAGTTCTTC.

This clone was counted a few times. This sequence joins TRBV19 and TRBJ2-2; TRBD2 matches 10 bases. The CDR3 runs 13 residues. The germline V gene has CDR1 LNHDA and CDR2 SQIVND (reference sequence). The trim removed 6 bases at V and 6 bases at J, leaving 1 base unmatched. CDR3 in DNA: TGTGCCAGTAGGACTAGCGGGTCCGGGGAGCTGTTTTTT. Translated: CASRTSGSGELFF.

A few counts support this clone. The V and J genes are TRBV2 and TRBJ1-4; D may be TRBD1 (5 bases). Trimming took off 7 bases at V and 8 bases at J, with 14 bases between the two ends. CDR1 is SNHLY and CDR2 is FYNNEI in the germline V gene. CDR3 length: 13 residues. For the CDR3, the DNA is TGTGCCAGCATGGGGTGGGAGGGGGAAAAACTGTTTTTT. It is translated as CASMGWEGEKLFF.

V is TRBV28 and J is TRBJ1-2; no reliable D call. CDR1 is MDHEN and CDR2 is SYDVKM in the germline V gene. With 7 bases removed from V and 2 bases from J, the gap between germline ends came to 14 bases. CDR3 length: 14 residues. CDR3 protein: CASTLGGQNYGYTF. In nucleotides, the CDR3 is TGTGCCAGCACCTTAGGAGGTCAGAACTATGGCTACACCTTC.

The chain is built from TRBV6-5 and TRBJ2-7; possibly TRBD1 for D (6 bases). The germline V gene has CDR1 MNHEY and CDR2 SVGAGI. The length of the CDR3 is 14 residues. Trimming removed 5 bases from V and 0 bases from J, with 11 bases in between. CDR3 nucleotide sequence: TGTGCCAGCAGTAGACAGGAAAGCTCCTACGAGCAGTACTTC. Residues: CASSRQESSYEQYF.

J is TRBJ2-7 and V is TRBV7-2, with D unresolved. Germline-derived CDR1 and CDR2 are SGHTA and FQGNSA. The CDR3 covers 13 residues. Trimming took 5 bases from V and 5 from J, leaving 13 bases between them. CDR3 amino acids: CASSPSRPDEQYF. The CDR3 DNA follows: TGTGCCAGCAGCCCCTCGAGGCCGGACGAGCAGTACTTC.